This TCR beta chain comes out of a study of blood T cell repertoires in COVID-19. Study at large: T cells, B-cell-depleted T cells, or PBMCs provided the cDNA or gDNA that served as material.

The CDR3 covers 18 residues. The ends were cut back, 7 bases at V and 4 bases at J, with 25 bases in the middle. The germline V gene has CDR1 SNHLY and CDR2 FYNNEI. In the original workflow: Reference gene primers were amplified, and this amplification served to estimate nucleated cell counts. Profiled with immunoSEQ multiplex PCR; TCRdb holds only in-frame clones, not every one. V, J and clone size are those of that table, while D and trimming were read from the DNA. The sample yields approximately 290,000 clones, roughly 90% seen once. Sequencing was carried out using peripheral blood. The source of this sequence is a woman in her 30s with COVID-19, enrolled during active disease. The V call is TRBV2, the J call TRBJ2-2, with D possibly matching TRBD2 (7 bases). CDR3: CASTKGGGGVGSTGELFF. In DNA, the CDR3 is TGTGCCAGCACCAAAGGGGGAGGGGGAGTGGGAAGCACCGGGGAGCTGTTTTTT.